The 3 T cell receptor beta chains listed next were all sequenced from one sample in a study of CD8 T cells in Susac syndrome. When the RNA was reverse transcribed, random hexamers were used with an input of about 0.45 to 1 ug. TCRdb passed the immunoSEQ multiplex PCR reads through MiXCR, listing each CDR3 protein once. The sample gives some 260,000 distinct CDR3 sequences, roughly 84% of which show up once; about 0.11% is in the top ten. Specimen: CD8+ T cells from PBMCs. The receptors were gathered from a human donor with multiple sclerosis.

The CDR3 reads CAISESRGEDTQYF. As DNA, the CDR3 is TGTGCCATCAGTGAGTCGAGAGGGGAGGATACGCAGTATTTT. This chain joins TRBV10-3 and TRBJ2-3, with D perhaps matching TRBD1 or TRBD2 (5 bases each). CDR1 is ENHRY and CDR2 is SYGVKD in the germline V gene. The CDR3 totals 14 residues. V was clipped by 0 bases and J by 6 bases, with 10 bases between them.

The rearrangement links TRBV10-1 to TRBJ2-7, with D perhaps assigned TRBD1 or TRBD2 (6 bases each). V shed 9 bases and J shed 5 bases, with 11 bases lying between them. The CDR3 has 11 residues. CDR1 and CDR2 from the germline V gene are WNHNN and SYGVQD (reference sequence). The CDR3 nucleotides are TGCGCCAGTCAGGAGGGGGACGAGCAGTACTTC. Translating gives CASQEGDEQYF.

The rearrangement joins TRBV10-3 to TRBJ2-5, with a tentative D call TRBD2 (5 bases). Germline V lookup: CDR1 ENHRY, CDR2 SYGVKD. CDR3 size: 12 residues. Trimming shortened V by 8 bases and J by 5 bases, and 12 bases separated the two germline ends. This CDR3 is CAIEDGEETQYF. The CDR3 DNA follows: TGTGCCATCGAAGACGGGGAGGAGACCCAGTACTTC.